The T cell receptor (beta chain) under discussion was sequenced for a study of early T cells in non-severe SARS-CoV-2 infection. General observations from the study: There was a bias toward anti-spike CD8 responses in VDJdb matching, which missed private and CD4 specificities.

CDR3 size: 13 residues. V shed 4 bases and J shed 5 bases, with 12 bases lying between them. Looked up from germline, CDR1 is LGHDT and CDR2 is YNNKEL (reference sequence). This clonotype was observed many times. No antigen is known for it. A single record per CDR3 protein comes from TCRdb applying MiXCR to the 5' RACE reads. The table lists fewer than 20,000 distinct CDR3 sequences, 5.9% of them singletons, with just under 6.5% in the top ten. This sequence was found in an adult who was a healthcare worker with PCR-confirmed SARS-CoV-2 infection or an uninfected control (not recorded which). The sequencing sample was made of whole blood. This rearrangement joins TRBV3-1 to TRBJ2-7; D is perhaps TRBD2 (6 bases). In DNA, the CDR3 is TGTGCCAGCAGCCTTCCAGCTAGCGACGAGCAGTACTTC. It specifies CASSLPASDEQYF.